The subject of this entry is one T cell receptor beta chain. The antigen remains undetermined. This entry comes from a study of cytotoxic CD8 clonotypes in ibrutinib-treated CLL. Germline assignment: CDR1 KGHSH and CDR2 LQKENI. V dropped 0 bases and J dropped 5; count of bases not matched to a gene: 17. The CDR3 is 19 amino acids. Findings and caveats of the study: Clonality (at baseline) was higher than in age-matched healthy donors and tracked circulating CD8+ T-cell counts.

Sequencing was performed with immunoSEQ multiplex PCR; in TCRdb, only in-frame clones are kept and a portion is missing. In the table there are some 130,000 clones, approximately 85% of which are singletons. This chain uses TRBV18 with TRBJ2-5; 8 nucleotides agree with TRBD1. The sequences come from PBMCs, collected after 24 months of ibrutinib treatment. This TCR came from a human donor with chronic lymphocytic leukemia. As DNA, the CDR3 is TGTGCCAGCTCACCACCGGGACAGGCGTCCAACCGGCCTCGTGAGACCCAGTACTTC. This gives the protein CASSPPGQASNRPRETQYF.